Shown below are 9 T cell receptor beta chains from a single sample sequenced in a study of glioma-infiltrating T cells. Amplification of TCR alpha and beta CDR3 regions from RNA used iRepertoire nested multiplex PCR. MiXCR, applied by TCRdb to the multiplex PCR reads, yields one record per CDR3 protein. The top ten hold around 30% of the sample, which has 90,000 to 110,000 distinct CDR3 sequences, less than 30% seen once. Material for sequencing was glioma tissue, nonneoplastic brain tissue, or PBMCs (not recorded which). Receptors were obtained from a human donor with low-grade glioma or glioblastoma, undergoing nonglioma brain surgery, or in good health (not recorded which).

This clonotype was picked up many times. The chain couples TRBV24-1 to TRBJ2-5; possible D gene TRBD1, 7 bases. V shed 4 bases and J shed 5 bases, with 16 bases lying between them. CDR1 is KGHDR, CDR2 SFDVKD, per germline. The CDR3 runs to 15 residues. The CDR3 DNA follows: TGTGCCACCAGTGAGAACCAGGGGGGCAAGGAGACCCAGTACTTC. Protein sequence: CATSENQGGKETQYF.

This clonotype has a handful of counts. Given a much more abundant clone one base away, this may be a read error. CDR3 DNA sequence: TGTGCCATCAGTGAGTCGCAGAACGCTGAAGCTTTCTTT. It encodes CAISESQNAEAFF. V and J are TRBV10-3 and TRBJ1-1, with D unresolved. CDR1 ENHRY and CDR2 SYGVKD come from the germline V gene. This CDR3 region has 13 residues.

With regard to this clonotype: One end of the junction is discordant with germline, which a read error may explain. The chain couples TRBV18 to TRBJ1-1; no clear D gene. The CDR3 loop spans 15 amino acids. Looked up from germline, CDR1 is KGHSH and CDR2 is LQKENI. CDR3 nucleotides: TGTGCCAGCTCACCCTCATTGGCGGTGAACACTGAAGCCTTCTTT. It yields the protein CASSPSLAVNTEAFF.

Comment on this clonotype: The junction shows a germline mismatch at one end, possibly a read error. This sequence joins TRBV5-1 and TRBJ1-2, with no clear D. The CDR3 totals 14 residues. Germline V CDR1 and CDR2: SGHRS, YFSETQ. The CDR3 sequence is CASSLNTENYGCTF. DNA of the CDR3: TGCGCCAGCAGCTTAAACACAGAGAACTATGGCTGCACCTTC.

The genes are TRBV3-1 and TRBJ2-5; D perhaps matches TRBD2 (5 bases). CDR1 LGHDT and CDR2 YNNKEL come from the germline V gene (reference sequence). The CDR3 consists of 14 residues. V was pared by 2 bases and J by 5 bases, with 12 bases between. In DNA, the CDR3 is TGTGCCAGCAGCCAACCCGGACTCTATGAGACCCAGTACTTC. Translating gives CASSQPGLYETQYF.

This clonotype was counted many times. V is TRBV2 and J is TRBJ2-7; TRBD1 matches at 8 bases. The J segment lost 2 bases and the V segment lost 2 bases, leaving 5 bases of the junction unmatched. From germline, CDR1 is SNHLY and CDR2 FYNNEI. The CDR3 spans 15 residues. The CDR3 region is CASSERDRNTYEQYF. The CDR3 coding sequence is TGTGCCAGCAGTGAACGGGACAGGAACACCTACGAGCAGTACTTC.

This clonotype showed up just once. A much larger clone lies a single base off, so this may be a read error. The chain uses TRBV12-3 or TRBV12-4 and TRBJ1-1, with D unresolved. The CDR3 consists of 11 residues. V dropped 1 base and J dropped 11 bases, with 8 bases sitting between them. The CDR3 region is CASSLGQVAFF. DNA for the CDR3: TGTGCCAGCAGTTTAGGGCAGGTTGCTTTCTTT.

As to this clonotype: This may stem from a read error, because a much larger clone lies one nucleotide away. This rearrangement joins TRBV7-9 to TRBJ2-1; the match to TRBD2 covers 7 bases. The CDR3 spans 15 residues. Germline lookup yields CDR1 SEHNR and CDR2 FQNEAQ (reference sequence). DNA for the CDR3: TGTGGCAGCACCGATATGAGTCGCGGGAGACGTGAGCAGTTCTTC. Translation gives CGSTDMSRGRREQFF.

The chain's CDR3 is CASSTGRAAGTQYF. The CDR3 coding sequence is TGTGCCAGCAGCACGGGACGAGCAGCGGGGACCCAGTACTTC. The chain is built from TRBV27 and TRBJ2-5; perhaps TRBD2 as D (6 bases). The length of the CDR3 is 14 residues. V was cut by 6 bases and J by 7 bases, with 18 bases left in between. Germline assignment: CDR1 MNHEY and CDR2 SMNVEV (reference sequence).